This T cell receptor beta chain was sequenced during a study of long-term antiretroviral therapy in people with HIV. Study-wide context: The study's earliest collections predate the 2015 immediate-ART recommendation by about a decade.

On this clone itself: Its target is not known.

Run at survey level, the immunoSEQ assay was version v3.0. Generated by immunoSEQ multiplex PCR, the TCRdb table keeps only in-frame clones and is missing some. Here the sample spans 42,000 or so clones, roughly nine tenths being singletons. This CDR3 comprises 15 residues. After removal of 4 bases from V and 7 bases from J, the junction contained 6 bases not matched to a gene. Germline V gene sequence: CDR1 SGHTA, CDR2 FQGNSA. Regarding the study as a whole: Those clones which expanded before ART made up the dominant part of the repertoire at all time points.

This sample comprised unsorted PBMCs, obtained 1.2 years after starting antiretroviral therapy. The V and J genes are TRBV7-2 and TRBJ1-6, with 8 bases matching TRBD1. The receptor was isolated from a woman in her forties or fifties with HIV. DNA of the CDR3: TGTGCCAGCAGCTCGGGGACAGGACTGAATTCACCCCTCCACTTT. Translation gives CASSSGTGLNSPLHF.